This TCR beta chain was recorded in a study of T cells expressing NK-cell markers. Overall study: Repertoires of TCR beta were obtained from T cells sorted as CD3+CD56+NKG2C+, CD3+CD56+NKG2C- and CD3+CD56-NKG2C+. Study-wide results and caveats: For a handful of donors, the dominant NKG2C+ clonotypes made up about 1.0-7.5% of their CD8+ T cells.

Looked up from germline, CDR1 is SGHRS and CDR2 is YFSETQ. The CDR3 totals 11 residues. 5'RACE template switching with UMIs generated TCR beta cDNA. TCRdb re-called the 5' RACE reads and shows each CDR3 protein once, DNA omitted. This sample carries fewer than 550,000 distinct CDR3 sequences, with 1.4% going to the ten biggest clones. About this clonotype itself: Its antigen remains unidentified.

Sequences were obtained from blood T cells: a sorted CD56 or NKG2C T cell subset, CD4+ or CD8+ T cells, or bulk PBMC T cells (not recorded which). The TCR sequence derives from a woman aged 45-65 years in good health. The chain joins TRBV5-1 to TRBJ2-7; TCRdb calls TRBD1, which cannot be checked without DNA. CDR3 sequence: CASSGDSEQYF.